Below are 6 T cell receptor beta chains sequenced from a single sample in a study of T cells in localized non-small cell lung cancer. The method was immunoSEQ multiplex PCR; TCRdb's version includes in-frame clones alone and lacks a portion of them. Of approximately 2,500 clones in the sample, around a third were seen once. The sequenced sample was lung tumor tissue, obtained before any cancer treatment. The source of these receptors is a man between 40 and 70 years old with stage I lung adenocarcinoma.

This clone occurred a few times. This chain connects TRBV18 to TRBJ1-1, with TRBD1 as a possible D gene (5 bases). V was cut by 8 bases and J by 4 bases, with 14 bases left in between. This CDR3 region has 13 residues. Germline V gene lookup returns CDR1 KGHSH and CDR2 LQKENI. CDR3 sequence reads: CASLRGESTEAFF. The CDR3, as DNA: TGTGCCAGCCTGAGAGGGGAGAGCACTGAAGCTTTCTTT.

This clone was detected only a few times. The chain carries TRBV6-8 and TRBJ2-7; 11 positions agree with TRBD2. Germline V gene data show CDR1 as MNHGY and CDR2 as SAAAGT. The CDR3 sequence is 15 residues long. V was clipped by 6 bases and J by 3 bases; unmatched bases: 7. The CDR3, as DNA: TGTGCCAGCAGGTTACTAGCGGGAGAAGTCTACGAGCAGTACTTC. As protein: CASRLLAGEVYEQYF.

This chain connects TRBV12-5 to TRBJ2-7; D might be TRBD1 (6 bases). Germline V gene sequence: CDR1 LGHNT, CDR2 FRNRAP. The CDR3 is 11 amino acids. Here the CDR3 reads CASKQGSEQYF. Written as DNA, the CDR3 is TGTGCCAGCAAACAGGGTTCCGAGCAGTACTTC.

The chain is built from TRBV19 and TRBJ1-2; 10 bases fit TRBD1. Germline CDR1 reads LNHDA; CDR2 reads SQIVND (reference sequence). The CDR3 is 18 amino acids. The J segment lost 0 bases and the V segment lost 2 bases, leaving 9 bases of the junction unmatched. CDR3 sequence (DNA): TGTGCCAGTAGTATATCCGTGGGACAGGGGACAGCTAACTATGGCTACACCTTC. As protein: CASSISVGQGTANYGYTF.

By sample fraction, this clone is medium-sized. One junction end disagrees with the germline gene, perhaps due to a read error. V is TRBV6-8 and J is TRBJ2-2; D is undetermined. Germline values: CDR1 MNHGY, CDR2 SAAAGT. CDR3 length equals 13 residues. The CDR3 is CASSDSGTGELFF. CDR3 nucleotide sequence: TGTGCCAGCAGTGACTCGGGCACCGGGGAGCTGTTTTTT.

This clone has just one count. The CDR3 loop reads CASSIGGGYTF. CDR3 coding DNA: TGTGCCAGTAGTATAGGGGGCGGCTACACCTTC. The chain is built from TRBV19 and TRBJ1-2, with D possibly matching TRBD1 (5 bases). The V gene lost 1 base and the J gene lost 8 bases, with 5 bases spanning the gap. Looked up from germline, CDR1 is LNHDA and CDR2 is SQIVND (reference sequence). The CDR3 spans 11 residues.